The clone carrying this TCR beta chain was seen only once. The antigen remains undetermined. The junction and the germline gene differ at one end; a read error may be behind it. The sample comes from a study of tumor and adjacent non-tumor tissue in lung cancer. RNA was extracted from bulk tissue without any cell sorting. Distant lung tissue was collected more than 3 cm away from the tumor edge. Newly diagnosed lung cancer patients had thoracic surgery in China, August–late 2014, without prior chemotherapy. In germline, CDR1 is SEHNR, CDR2 FQNEAQ (reference sequence). The CDR3 has 13 amino acids. A modified ARM-PCR protocol with three rounds of nested PCR amplified TCRbeta. TCRdb reprocessed the multiplex PCR reads with MiXCR, giving one entry per CDR3 protein. Among 43,000 or so distinct CDR3 sequences listed, roughly 60% were seen once. Study outcomes and limitations: Compared with tumor, normal lung showed significantly lower TCR diversity.

Sequencing used distant non-tumor lung tissue. The rearrangement uses TRBV7-9 and TRBJ2-1; D is perhaps TRBD1 or TRBD2 (5 bases each). The receptor was isolated from a man aged 45-60 years with non-small cell lung cancer. CDR3 in amino acids: CACRDGSYNEQFF. In DNA, the CDR3 is TGTGCCTGCAGGGACGGTTCCTACAATGAGCAGTTCTTC.